This TCR beta chain was observed in a study of vaccination and CD4 T cells after COVID-19. Across the whole study: As their vaccination, participants received two doses of either BNT162b2 or mRNA-1273 vaccine. Overlapping spike peptides of SARS-CoV-2, HCoV-NL63, HCoV-OC43 and HCoV-229E were used, and cells were stimulated with them. The study, taken as a whole, reports: A median roughly 86% of convalescent patients' SARS-CoV-2-reactive clones emerged only after vaccination.

As to treatment: approximately 9-day PBMC culture with coronavirus spike peptide pools or control peptides (ViraFEST assay). Negative selection recovered the CD4+ T cells once they had spent 10 days in culture. The Oncomine TCR Beta short-read assay was applied to DNA of cultured CD4+ T cells. From the PCR reads, TCRdb called clonotypes with MiXCR, one entry per CDR3 protein. The sample has 20,000 or so distinct CDR3 sequences, under 30% seen once. V lost 1 base and J 7 bases, leaving 10 bases between the germline ends. The CDR3 runs to 13 residues. In germline, CDR1 is GTSNPN, CDR2 SVGIG (reference sequence). For this clonotype: Its antigen is not known.

Sample: cultured CD4+ T cells from blood. The source is a human donor with COVID-19. V gene TRBV30 combines with J gene TRBJ2-2; D is uncertain. This CDR3 reads CAWSAIINGELFF. The CDR3 DNA sequence: TGTGCCTGGAGTGCAATCATCAACGGGGAGCTGTTTTTT.